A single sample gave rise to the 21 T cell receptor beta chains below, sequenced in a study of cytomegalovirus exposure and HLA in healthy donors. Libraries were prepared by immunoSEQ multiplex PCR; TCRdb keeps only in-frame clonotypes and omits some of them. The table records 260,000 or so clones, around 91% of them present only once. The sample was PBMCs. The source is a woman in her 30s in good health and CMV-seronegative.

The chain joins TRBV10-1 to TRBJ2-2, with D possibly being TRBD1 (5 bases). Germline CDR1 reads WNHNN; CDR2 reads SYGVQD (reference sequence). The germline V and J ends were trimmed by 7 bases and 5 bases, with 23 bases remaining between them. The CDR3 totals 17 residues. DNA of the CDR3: TGCGCCAGCATTGTCCCGCCTCAGGGAAAGGAAACCGGGGAGCTGTTTTTT. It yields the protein CASIVPPQGKETGELFF.

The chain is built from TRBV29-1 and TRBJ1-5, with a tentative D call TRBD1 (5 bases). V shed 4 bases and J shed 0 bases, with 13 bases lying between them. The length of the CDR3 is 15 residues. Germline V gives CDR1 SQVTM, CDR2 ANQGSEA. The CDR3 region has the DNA TGCAGCGTTGCCCCAGGGTCGGGTAGCAATCAGCCCCAGCATTTT. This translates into CSVAPGSGSNQPQHF.

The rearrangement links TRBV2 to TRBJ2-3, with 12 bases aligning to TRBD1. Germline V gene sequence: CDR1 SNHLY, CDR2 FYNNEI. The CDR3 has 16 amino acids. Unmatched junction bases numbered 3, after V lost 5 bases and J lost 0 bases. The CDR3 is CASSRDRGPSTDTQYF. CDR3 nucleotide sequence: TGTGCCAGCAGTCGGGACAGGGGGCCCAGCACAGATACGCAGTATTTT.

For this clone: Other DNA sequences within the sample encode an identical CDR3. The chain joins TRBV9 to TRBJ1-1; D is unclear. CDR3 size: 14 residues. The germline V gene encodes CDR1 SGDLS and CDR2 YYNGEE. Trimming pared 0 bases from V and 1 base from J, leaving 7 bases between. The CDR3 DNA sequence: TGTGCCAGCAGCGTAGTATCAGGGAACACTGAAGCTTTCTTT. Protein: CASSVVSGNTEAFF.

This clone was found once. The CDR3 DNA reads as TGTGCCAGCAGCGACGGACTAGGAAACACCATATATTTT. Its translation is CASSDGLGNTIYF. The rearrangement uses TRBV6-5 and TRBJ1-3; D remains unclear. V lost 6 bases and J lost 4, with 10 bases in between. CDR1 and CDR2 from the germline V gene are MNHEY and SVGAGI. The CDR3 extends over 13 amino acids.

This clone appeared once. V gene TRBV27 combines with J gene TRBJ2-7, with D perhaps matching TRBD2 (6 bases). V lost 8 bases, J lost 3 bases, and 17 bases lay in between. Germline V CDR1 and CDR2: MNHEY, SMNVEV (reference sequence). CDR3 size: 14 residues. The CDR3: CASSPSMGGYEQYF. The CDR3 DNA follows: TGTGCCAGCTCCCCCTCGATGGGGGGCTACGAGCAGTACTTC.

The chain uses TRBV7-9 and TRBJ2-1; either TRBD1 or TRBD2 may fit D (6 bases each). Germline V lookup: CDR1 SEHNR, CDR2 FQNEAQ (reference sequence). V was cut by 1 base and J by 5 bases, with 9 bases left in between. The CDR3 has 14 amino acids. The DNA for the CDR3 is TGTGCCAGCAGCTTAGTAGGGGGGCACAATGAGCAGTTCTTC. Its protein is CASSLVGGHNEQFF.

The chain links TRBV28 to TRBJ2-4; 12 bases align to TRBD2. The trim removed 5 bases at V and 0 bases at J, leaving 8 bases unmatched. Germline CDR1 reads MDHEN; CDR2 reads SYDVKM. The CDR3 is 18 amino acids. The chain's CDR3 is CASSPGLAGLIAKNIQYF. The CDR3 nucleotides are TGTGCCAGCAGTCCGGGACTAGCGGGCCTTATAGCCAAAAACATTCAGTACTTC.

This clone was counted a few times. CDR3 DNA sequence: TGTGCCAGCAGCTCCGCGACAGGGGTGAATGGCTACACCTTC. This gives the protein CASSSATGVNGYTF. The chain uses TRBV7-2 and TRBJ1-2; 8 nucleotides match TRBD1. The junction had 7 bases not matched to a gene; V was cut back by 4 bases and J by 6 bases. The CDR3 spans 14 residues. CDR1 is SGHTA and CDR2 is FQGNSA in the germline V gene.

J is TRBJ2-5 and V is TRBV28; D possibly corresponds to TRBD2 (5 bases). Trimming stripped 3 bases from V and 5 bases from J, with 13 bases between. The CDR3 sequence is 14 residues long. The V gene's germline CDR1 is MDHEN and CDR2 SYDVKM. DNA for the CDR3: TGTGCCAGCAGTTTTTTGGGGAGTTGGGAGACCCAGTACTTC. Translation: CASSFLGSWETQYF.

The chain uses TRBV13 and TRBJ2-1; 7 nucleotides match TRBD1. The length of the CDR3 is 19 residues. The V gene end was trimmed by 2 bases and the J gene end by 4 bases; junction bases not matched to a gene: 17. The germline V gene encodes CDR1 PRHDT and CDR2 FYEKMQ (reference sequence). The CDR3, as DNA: TGTGCCAGCAGCTTATGGGCAGGGGGTTGGACCCACCATTACAATGAGCAGTTCTTC. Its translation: CASSLWAGGWTHHYNEQFF.

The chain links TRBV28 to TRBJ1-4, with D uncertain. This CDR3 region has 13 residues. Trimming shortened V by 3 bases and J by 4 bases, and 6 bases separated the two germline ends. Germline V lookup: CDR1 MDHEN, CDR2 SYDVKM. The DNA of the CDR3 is TGTGCCAGCAGTTTTAGACTTAATGAAAAACTGTTTTTT. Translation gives CASSFRLNEKLFF.

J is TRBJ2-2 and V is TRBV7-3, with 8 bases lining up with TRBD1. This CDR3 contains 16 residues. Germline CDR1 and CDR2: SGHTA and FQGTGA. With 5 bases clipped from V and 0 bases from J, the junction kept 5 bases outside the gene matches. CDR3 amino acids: CASSPTGGSNTGELFF. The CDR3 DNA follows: TGTGCCAGCAGCCCTACAGGGGGGTCGAACACCGGGGAGCTGTTTTTT.

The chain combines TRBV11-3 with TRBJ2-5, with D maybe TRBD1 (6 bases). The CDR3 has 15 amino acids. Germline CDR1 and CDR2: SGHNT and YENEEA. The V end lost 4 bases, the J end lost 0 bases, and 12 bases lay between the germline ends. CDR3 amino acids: CASSYDRINQETQYF. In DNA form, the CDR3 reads TGTGCCAGCAGCTATGACAGGATAAACCAAGAGACCCAGTACTTC.

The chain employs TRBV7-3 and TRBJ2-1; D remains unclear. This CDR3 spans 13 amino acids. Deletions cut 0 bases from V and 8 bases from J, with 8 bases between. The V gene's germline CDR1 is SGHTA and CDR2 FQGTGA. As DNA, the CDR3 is TGTGCCAGCAGCTTAACTCCCGGCGATGAGCAGTTCTTC. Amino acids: CASSLTPGDEQFF.

For the CDR3, the DNA is TGTGCCAGCAGGCGGGGGGCTGACGAGCAGTACTTC. Its protein is CASRRGADEQYF. The rearrangement joins TRBV28 to TRBJ2-7; the match to TRBD2 covers 8 bases. The germline V gene has CDR1 MDHEN and CDR2 SYDVKM. This CDR3 contains 12 residues. V shed 6 bases, J shed 5 bases, and the junction held 3 bases outside the gene matches.

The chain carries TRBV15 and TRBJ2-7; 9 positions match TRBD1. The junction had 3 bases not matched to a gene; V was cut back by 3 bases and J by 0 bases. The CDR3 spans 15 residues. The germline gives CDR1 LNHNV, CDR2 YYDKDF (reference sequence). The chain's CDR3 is CATSRGQGSSYEQYF. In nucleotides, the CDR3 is TGTGCCACCAGCAGGGGACAGGGAAGCTCCTACGAGCAGTACTTC.

Here the CDR3 reads CASSGLAALGETQYF. In DNA, the CDR3 is TGCGCCAGCTCCGGACTAGCGGCCCTAGGGGAGACCCAGTACTTC. The chain recombines TRBV5-1 with TRBJ2-5; 10 nucleotides match TRBD2. Germline V gene data show CDR1 as SGHRS and CDR2 as YFSETQ. V dropped 7 bases and J dropped 5; count of bases not matched to a gene: 11. CDR3 size: 15 residues.

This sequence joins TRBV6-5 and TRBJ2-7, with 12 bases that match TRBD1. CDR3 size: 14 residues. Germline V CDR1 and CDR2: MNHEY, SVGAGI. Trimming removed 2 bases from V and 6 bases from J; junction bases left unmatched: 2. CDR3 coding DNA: TGTGCCAGCAGTTACGGGACAGGGGGCGTCGAGCAGTACTTC. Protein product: CASSYGTGGVEQYF.

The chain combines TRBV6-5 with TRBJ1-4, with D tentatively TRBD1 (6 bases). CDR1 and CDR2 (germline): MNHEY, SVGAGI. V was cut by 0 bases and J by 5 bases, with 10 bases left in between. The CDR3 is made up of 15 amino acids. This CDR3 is CASSYSGGHNEKLFF. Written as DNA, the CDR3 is TGTGCCAGCAGTTACTCGGGGGGGCACAATGAAAAACTGTTTTTT.

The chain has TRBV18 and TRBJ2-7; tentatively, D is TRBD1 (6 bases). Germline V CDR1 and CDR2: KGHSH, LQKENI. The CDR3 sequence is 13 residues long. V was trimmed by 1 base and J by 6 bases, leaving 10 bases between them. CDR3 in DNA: TGTGCCAGCTCACCACAGGAACAGGGCGAGCAGTACTTC. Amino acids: CASSPQEQGEQYF. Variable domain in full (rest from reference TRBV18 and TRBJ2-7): NAGVMQNPRHLVRRRGQEARLRCSPMKGHSHVYWYRQLPEEGLKFMVYLQKENIIDESGMPKERFSAEFPKEGPSILRIQQVVRGDSAAYFCASSPQEQGEQYFGPGTRLTVT.